The clone carrying this T cell receptor (beta chain) was detected ten times or more. Antigen unknown. The source of the sample is a study of T-cell memory formation after mild COVID-19. About the study: Clusters were largely donor specific. Study-wide results and caveats: The authors left the SARS-CoV-2 specificity of second-wave clones peaking on day 37 unconfirmed. Certain responding clones were present in pre-infection memory, suggesting participation of cross-reactive memory.

Germline CDR1 is SGHTA and CDR2 is FQGNSA. The V and J ends lost 5 bases and 5 bases respectively, with 17 bases between them. The CDR3 runs to 15 residues. TCRdb reanalysed the 5' RACE reads using MiXCR and keeps one entry per CDR3 protein. The data show about 430,000 distinct CDR3 sequences, with over 15% seen just once and around a fifth held by the top ten. This rearrangement joins TRBV7-2 to TRBJ2-3, with D hard to call. The sample was PBMCs or a T cell subset sorted from them (not recorded which). The TCR originated in a man younger than 35 who had mild COVID-19 (a few samples of this study predate the infection). Cell type and time point are not known. This CDR3 is CASSPGSGGIDTQYF. CDR3 coding DNA: TGTGCCAGCAGCCCCGGATCGGGTGGGATAGATACGCAGTATTTT.